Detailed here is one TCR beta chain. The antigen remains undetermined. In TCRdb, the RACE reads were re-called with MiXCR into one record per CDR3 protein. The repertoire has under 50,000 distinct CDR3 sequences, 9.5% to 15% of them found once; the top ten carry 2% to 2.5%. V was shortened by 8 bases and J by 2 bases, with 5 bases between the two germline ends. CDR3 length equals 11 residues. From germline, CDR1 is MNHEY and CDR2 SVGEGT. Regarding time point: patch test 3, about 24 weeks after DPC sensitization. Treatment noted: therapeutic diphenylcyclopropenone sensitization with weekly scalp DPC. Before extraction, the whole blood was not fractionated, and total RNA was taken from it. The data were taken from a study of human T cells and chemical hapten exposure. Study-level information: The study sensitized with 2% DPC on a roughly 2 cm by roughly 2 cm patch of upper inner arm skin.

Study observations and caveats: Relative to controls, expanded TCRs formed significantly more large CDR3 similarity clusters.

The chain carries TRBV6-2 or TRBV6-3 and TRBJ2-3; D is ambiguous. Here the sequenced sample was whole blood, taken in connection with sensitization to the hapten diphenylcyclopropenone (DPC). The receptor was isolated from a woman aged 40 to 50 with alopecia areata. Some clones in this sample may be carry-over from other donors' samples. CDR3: CASGITDTQYF. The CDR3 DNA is TGTGCCAGCGGTATCACAGATACGCAGTATTTT.